A single sample gave rise to the 7 T cell receptor beta chains below, sequenced in a study of T cells after yellow fever vaccination. TCRdb independently ran MiXCR on the 5' RACE reads; one entry per CDR3 protein. The sample carries some 420,000 distinct CDR3 sequences, under 20% recorded once. Sequences were derived from PBMCs, sampled before the yellow fever booster vaccination. These TCRs come from a man younger than 35 who received the YFV17D yellow fever vaccine.

The chain combines TRBV6-6 with TRBJ1-1; 8 bases are a match to TRBD1. V lost 6 bases and J lost 4; bases outside the gene matches: 7. CDR3 length: 14 residues. Per germline, CDR1 MNHNY and CDR2 SVGAGI (reference sequence). The CDR3 region is CASSRTGLGTEAFF. The CDR3 region has the DNA TGTGCCAGCAGCCGGACAGGGTTAGGCACTGAAGCTTTCTTT.

The rearrangement links TRBV12-5 to TRBJ2-2; D is possibly TRBD1 (5 bases). This CDR3 is built from 17 residues. CDR1 is LGHNT and CDR2 is FRNRAP in the germline V gene. V gave up 4 bases and J gave up 3 bases, with 18 bases separating them. CDR3 region: CASGSPQGNKYTGELFF. The CDR3 DNA reads as TGTGCTAGTGGTTCCCCCCAGGGTAATAAGTACACCGGGGAGCTGTTTTTT.

There are a few counts of this clonotype. This chain links TRBV14 with TRBJ2-3, with a possible D match to TRBD1 (5 bases). Trimming removed 7 bases from V and 4 bases from J, with 15 bases in between. Per the germline V gene, CDR1 is SGHDN and CDR2 is FVKESK. The length of the CDR3 is 14 residues. CDR3 amino acids: CASTQGDVPDTQYF. The DNA for the CDR3 is TGTGCCAGCACCCAGGGTGACGTCCCAGATACGCAGTATTTT.

V gene TRBV28 combines with J gene TRBJ1-2; D unresolved. Germline V gene lookup returns CDR1 MDHEN and CDR2 SYDVKM. The CDR3 sequence is 13 residues long. Trimming stripped 8 bases from V and 0 bases from J, with 10 bases between. The CDR3 is CASLRGANYGYTF. The CDR3 DNA reads as TGTGCCAGCCTCCGCGGAGCTAACTATGGCTACACCTTC.

The genes are TRBV5-6 and TRBJ2-7; D is undetermined. The CDR3 has 12 amino acids. V was shortened by 1 base and J by 7 bases, with 9 bases between the two germline ends. CDR1 is SGHDT and CDR2 is YYEEEE in the germline V gene. The CDR3 loop reads CASSLLKGEQYV. CDR3 DNA: TGTGCCAGCAGCTTGCTCAAGGGTGAGCAGTACGTC.

This clonotype appeared a few times. The chain is built from TRBV11-2 and TRBJ2-7; tentatively, D is TRBD1 (5 bases). V lost 2 bases to trimming and J lost 3 bases, with 11 bases between them. Germline CDR1 SGHAT, CDR2 FQNNGV. The CDR3 is made up of 14 amino acids. The CDR3 DNA is TGTGCCAGCAGCTTACTTCAGGGCGACTACGAGCAGTACTTC. Its protein is CASSLLQGDYEQYF. Based on the CDR3 plus reference TRBV11-2 and TRBJ2-7, the full variable domain is EAGVAQSPRYKIIEKRQSVAFWCNPISGHATLYWYQQILGQGPKLLIQFQNNGVVDDSQLPKDRFSAERLKGVDSTLKIQPAKLEDSAVYLCASSLLQGDYEQYFGPGTRLTVT.

The V and J genes are TRBV7-9 and TRBJ2-5, with D possibly TRBD2 on 7 matching bases. Germline V gives CDR1 SEHNR, CDR2 FQNEAQ (reference sequence). The CDR3 totals 15 residues. Between the trimmed V and J ends, which lost 6 bases and 4 bases, there was a span of 18 bases. CDR3 in DNA: TGTGCCAGCAGTCCCCCCGGGGGGCGCGTAGAGACCCAGTACTTC. This translates into CASSPPGGRVETQYF.